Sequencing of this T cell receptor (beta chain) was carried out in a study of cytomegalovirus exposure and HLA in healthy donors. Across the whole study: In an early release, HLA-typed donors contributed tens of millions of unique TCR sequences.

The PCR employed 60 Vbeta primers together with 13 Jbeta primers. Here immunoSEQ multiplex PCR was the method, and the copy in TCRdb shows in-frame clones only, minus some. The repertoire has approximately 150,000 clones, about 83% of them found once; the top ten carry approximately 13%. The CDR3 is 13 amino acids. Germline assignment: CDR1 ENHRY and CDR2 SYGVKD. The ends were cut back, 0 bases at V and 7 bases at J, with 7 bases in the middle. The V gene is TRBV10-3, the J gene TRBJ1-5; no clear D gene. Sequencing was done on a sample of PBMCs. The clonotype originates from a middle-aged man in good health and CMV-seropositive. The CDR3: CAISESAGQPQHF. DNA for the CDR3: TGTGCCATCAGTGAGTCGGCGGGACAGCCCCAGCATTTT.